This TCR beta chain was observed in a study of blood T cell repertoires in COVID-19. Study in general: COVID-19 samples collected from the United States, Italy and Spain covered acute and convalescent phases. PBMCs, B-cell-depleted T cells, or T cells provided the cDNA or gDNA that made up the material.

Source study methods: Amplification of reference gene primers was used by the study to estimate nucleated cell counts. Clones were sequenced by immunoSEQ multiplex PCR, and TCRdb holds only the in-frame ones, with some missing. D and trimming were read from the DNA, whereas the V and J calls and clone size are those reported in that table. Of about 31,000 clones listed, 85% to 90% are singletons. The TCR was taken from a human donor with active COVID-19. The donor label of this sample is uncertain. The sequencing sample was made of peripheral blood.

CDR3 nucleotides: TGTGCCAGCAGCTTGGGAGCGGGGGTTAGCACAGATACGCAGTATTTT. Protein sequence: CASSLGAGVSTDTQYF. The rearrangement uses TRBV5-4 and TRBJ2-3; 8 bases align to TRBD2. The CDR3 has 16 residues. In germline, CDR1 is SGHNT, CDR2 YYREEE (reference sequence). The V segment lost 0 bases and the J segment 0 bases; nucleotides outside the gene matches: 3.